This is a list of T cell receptor beta chains from one sample in a study of tumor and adjacent non-tumor tissue in lung cancer. TCRdb re-analysed the multiplex PCR reads in MiXCR, keeping a single row per CDR3 protein. Here the sample spans 75,000 to 80,000 distinct CDR3 sequences, 65% to 90% being singletons. Sequenced: lung tumor tissue. Source of these receptors: a woman aged 50 to 65 with non-small cell lung cancer. Both conserved end residues are part of each CDR3. The order of the fields is clone size, V gene, D gene, CDR3 length, J gene, CDR3 DNA, CDR3 protein. The D gene is left open where the match is weak. Clone size is given for some rows only: seen once, a few or many times, or a class if the clone is expanded.

-	TRBV20-1	-	11	TRBJ2-1	TGCAGTGCTAAAGTGGGCTGGGAGCAGTCCTTC	CSAKVGWEQSF
-	TRBV12-3/TRBV12-4	TRBD1	19	TRBJ1-3	TGTGTCAGCAGACAATATAGGGAGCAGGGACAGGGAAAAAGAAACACCATATATTTT	CVSRQYREQGQGKRNTIYF
-	TRBV6-6	TRBD2	16	TRBJ2-1	TGTGTCAGCAGCTTGGGAAGAGTAGCGGGAGAGAATGAGCAGTTCTTC	CVSSLGRVAGENEQFF
-	TRBV11-3	TRBD1	13	TRBJ2-1	TGTGTCAGCAGCTTAGCAGGGGGCAATAAGCAGTTCTTC	CVSSLAGGNKQFF
once	TRBV7-8	-	12	TRBJ2-3	TGTACCTGCAGCTTAGGATTCTATACGCAGTATTTT	CTCSLGFYTQYF
-	TRBV20-1	-	11	TRBJ2-1	TGCAGTTCTCACGTTGGGAACCTCCAGTTCTTC	CSSHVGNLQFF
-	TRBV11-2	-	16	TRBJ2-2	TGTGCCAGCAGCCTTTTTCTCCGGCCGAACACCGGGGAGCTGTTATTT	CASSLFLRPNTGELLF
-	TRBV7-8	TRBD2	16	TRBJ2-3	TGTGCCAGCAGCATAAATGTAGCGGGAGTTACAAATATGCAGTATTTT	CASSINVAGVTNMQYF
-	TRBV20-1	-	15	TRBJ1-4	TGCAATGCTAGAGATCCGTCGGGAGCGGGGGAAAAACTGTTCTTT	CNARDPSGAGEKLFF
-	TRBV7-9	TRBD1	18	TRBJ1-6	TGTGCCAGCAGCATCTCCGGGACAGGGAGCTCCTATAATTCACCCCTCCACTTT	CASSISGTGSSYNSPLHF
-	TRBV4-1	-	16	TRBJ2-5	TGCACCAGCAGCCAAGCCAAGAGGAACGGACAAGAGACCCCGTACTTC	CTSSQAKRNGQETPYF
-	TRBV11-2	-	16	TRBJ2-3	-	CASSLWAGGSTDMRYF
-	TRBV6-2/TRBV6-3	TRBD1	14	TRBJ2-5	TGTGCCAGCAAAGACACAGGGGGAGAGGAGAGCCAATACTTC	CASKDTGGEESQYF
-	TRBV20-1	TRBD1	11	TRBJ1-3	TGCAGTACTAGAGCTAAGGGGGCACTCTATTTT	CSTRAKGALYF
-	TRBV7-9	-	16	TRBJ2-5	TGTGCCAGCAGCTTAGGGGTGGGGGGAAATAAAGAGACCCAGTACTTC	CASSLGVGGNKETQYF
-	TRBV20-1	-	14	TRBJ2-5	TGCAGTGCTAGATCCGGGACAATCCAAGAGACCCAGTACTTC	CSARSGTIQETQYF
-	TRBV11-1	-	14	TRBJ2-7	TGTGCCAGCAGCCTGAGGGTCATAAGGTGGGAGCAGTACTTC	CASSLRVIRWEQYF
once	TRBV10-3	-	11	TRBJ2-7	TGTACCATCAGCGAGGACTACGAGCAGTACTTC	CTISEDYEQYF
-	TRBV19	TRBD2	17	TRBJ2-7	TGTGCCAGTAGTCGGGAGGGGCCGATACCGTATGCCTACGAGCAGTACTTC	CASSREGPIPYAYEQYF
-	TRBV6-5	-	14	TRBJ1-2	TGTGCCAGCAGGAGAGCTGGGGTATTCTATGGCTACACTTTC	CASRRAGVFYGYTF
-	TRBV7-8	-	14	TRBJ1-3	TGTGGCAGCCGCGGGGGCTACCCAGGACACACCATATATTTT	CGSRGGYPGHTIYF
once	TRBV30	TRBD1	13	TRBJ2-7	TGTGCCTCCCCCGGGACAGGCGGTTGGGAGCAGTACTTC	CASPGTGGWEQYF
-	TRBV12-3/TRBV12-4	-	13	TRBJ2-1	TGTGCCAGCAGTTCGGACAGCGATAATGAGCAGTTCTTC	CASSSDSDNEQFF
-	TRBV6-1	TRBD2	15	TRBJ2-7	TGTGTCAGCGGGGGAGCGGGAGGGCCAGTGAGCGAGCAGTACTTC	CVSGGAGGPVSEQYF
-	TRBV14	-	15	TRBJ1-1	TGTGCCCGCTACATACAGGTTAGTAAGAACACTGAAGCTTTCTTT	CARYIQVSKNTEAFF
-	TRBV28	-	12	TRBJ2-3	TGTGCCAGCAATGTTTCCACAGATACGCAATATTTT	CASNVSTDTQYF
-	TRBV6-1	-	16	TRBJ1-3	TGTGCCAGTAGTGGGATCAGGTTAAACTCTGGAAGCACCATATATTTT	CASSGIRLNSGSTIYF
many	TRBV4-3	TRBD2	16	TRBJ2-1	TGCGCCAGCAGCCAAGAGGCGGGAGGGTCCTACAATGAGCAGTTCTTC	CASSQEAGGSYNEQFF
-	TRBV7-8	-	13	TRBJ2-2	TGTGCCAGCAGCTTAGTCGACACCGGGGAGCTGTTTTTT	CASSLVDTGELFF